This record covers a single TCR beta chain. The antigen remains unidentified. This CDR3 spans 18 amino acids. The V gene's germline CDR1 is LNHDA and CDR2 SQIVND (reference sequence). Trimming at V came to 7 bases and at J to 1 base, leaving 14 bases not matched to a gene. This specimen belongs to a study of PD-1 blockade in classical Hodgkin lymphoma. Assay used: immunoSEQ multiplex PCR; TCRdb lists only in-frame clones, some missing. The sample lists 19,000 or so clones; around 85% were seen once. Points from the study as a whole: Patients excluded were those beginning nivolumab under 1 year after ASCT. CD4+ TCR diversity climbed significantly by C4D1, unlike CD8+ TCR diversity.

Time point given: cycle 4 day 1 (C4D1), after 6 weeks of nivolumab. Each of the patients experienced relapse following autologous stem cell transplantation, and their brentuximab vedotin exposure differed. Best overall response was complete response, partial response or progressive disease in these relapsed/refractory classical Hodgkin lymphoma patients. The clonotype originates from a human donor with classical Hodgkin lymphoma. Sequenced material: peripheral blood mononuclear cells (PBMCs), taken before the fourth cycle of nivolumab. The chain uses TRBV19 and TRBJ1-5; TRBD1 agrees at 9 bases. CDR3 coding DNA: TGTGCCAGTATCTCCGGGACAGGGCTTGTCCTAAGCAATCAGCCCCAGCATTTT. Amino acids: CASISGTGLVLSNQPQHF.